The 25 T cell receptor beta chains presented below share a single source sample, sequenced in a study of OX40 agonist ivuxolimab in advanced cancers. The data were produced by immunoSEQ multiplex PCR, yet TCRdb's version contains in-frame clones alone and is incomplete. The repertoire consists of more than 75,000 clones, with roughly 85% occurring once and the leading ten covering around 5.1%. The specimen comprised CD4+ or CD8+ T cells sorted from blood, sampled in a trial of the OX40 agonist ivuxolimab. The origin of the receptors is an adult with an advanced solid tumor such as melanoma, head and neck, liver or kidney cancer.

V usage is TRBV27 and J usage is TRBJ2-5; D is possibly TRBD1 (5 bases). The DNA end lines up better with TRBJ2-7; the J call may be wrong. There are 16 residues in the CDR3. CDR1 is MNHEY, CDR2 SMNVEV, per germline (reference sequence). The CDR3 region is CASSLSVQGETYEQYF. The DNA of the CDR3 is TGTGCCAGCAGTTTATCCGTTCAGGGTGAGACCTACGAGCAGTACTTC.

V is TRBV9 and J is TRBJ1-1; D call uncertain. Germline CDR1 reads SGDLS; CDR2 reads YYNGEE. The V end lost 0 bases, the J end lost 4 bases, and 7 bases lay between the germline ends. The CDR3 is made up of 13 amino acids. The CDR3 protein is CASSVGPVTEAFF. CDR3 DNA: TGTGCCAGCAGCGTAGGGCCCGTCACTGAAGCTTTCTTT.

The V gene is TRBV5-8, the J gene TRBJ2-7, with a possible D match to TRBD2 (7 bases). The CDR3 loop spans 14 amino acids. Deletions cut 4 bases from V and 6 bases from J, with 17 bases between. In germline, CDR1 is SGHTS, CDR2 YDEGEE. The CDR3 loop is CASSQRGRGAEQYF. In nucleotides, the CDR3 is TGTGCCAGCAGCCAAAGAGGGAGGGGGGCCGAGCAGTACTTC.

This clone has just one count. This CDR3 reads CASSVGGGVSTEAFF. The CDR3 DNA sequence: TGTGCCAGCAGCGTAGGGGGAGGGGTAAGCACTGAAGCTTTCTTT. V and J are TRBV9 and TRBJ1-1; TRBD1 is a possible D gene (5 bases). Germline V CDR1 and CDR2: SGDLS, YYNGEE. The CDR3 extends over 15 amino acids. Trimming removed 0 bases from V and 4 bases from J, with 13 bases in between.

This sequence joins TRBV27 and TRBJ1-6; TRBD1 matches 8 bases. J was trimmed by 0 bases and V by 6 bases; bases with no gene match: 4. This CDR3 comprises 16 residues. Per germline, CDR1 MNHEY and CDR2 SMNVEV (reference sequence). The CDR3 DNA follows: TGTGCCAGCAGCCCTACAGGGGGCTCCTATAATTCACCCCTCCACTTT. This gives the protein CASSPTGGSYNSPLHF.

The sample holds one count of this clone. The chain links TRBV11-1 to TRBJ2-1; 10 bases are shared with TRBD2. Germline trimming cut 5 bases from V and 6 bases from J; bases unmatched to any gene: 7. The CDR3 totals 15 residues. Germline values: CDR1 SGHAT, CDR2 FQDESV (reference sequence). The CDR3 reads CASSRSERGGNEQFF. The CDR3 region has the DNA TGTGCCAGCAGCCGATCAGAGCGGGGGGGCAATGAGCAGTTCTTC.

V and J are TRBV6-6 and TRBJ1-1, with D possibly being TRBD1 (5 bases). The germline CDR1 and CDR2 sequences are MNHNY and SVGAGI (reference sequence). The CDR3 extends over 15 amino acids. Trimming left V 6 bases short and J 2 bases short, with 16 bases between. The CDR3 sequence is CASSSTGGINTEAFF. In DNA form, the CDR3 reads TGTGCCAGCAGCTCTACCGGGGGAATTAACACTGAAGCTTTCTTT.

CDR3 in DNA: TGTGCCAGCAGTCCCCAGGGCTGGAGCAATCAGCCCCAGCATTTT. As protein: CASSPQGWSNQPQHF. The chain uses TRBV27 and TRBJ1-5; the D gene is possibly TRBD1 (5 bases). Between the trimmed V and J ends, which lost 5 bases and 1 base, there was a span of 12 bases. CDR3 length: 15 residues. CDR1 and CDR2 (germline): MNHEY, SMNVEV (reference sequence).

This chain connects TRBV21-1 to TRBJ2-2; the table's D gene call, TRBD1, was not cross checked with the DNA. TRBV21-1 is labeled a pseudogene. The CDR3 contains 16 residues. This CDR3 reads CASTPWDRGNTGELFF. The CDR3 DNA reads TGTGCCAGCACGCCCTGGGACAGGGGGAACACCGGGGAGCTGTTTTTT.

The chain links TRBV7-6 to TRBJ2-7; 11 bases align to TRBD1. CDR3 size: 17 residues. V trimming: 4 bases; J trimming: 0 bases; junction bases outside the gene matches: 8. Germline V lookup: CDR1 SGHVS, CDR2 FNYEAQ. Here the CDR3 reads CASSSWTGGSGSYEQYF. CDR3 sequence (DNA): TGTGCCAGCAGCTCATGGACAGGGGGCTCAGGCTCCTACGAGCAGTACTTC.

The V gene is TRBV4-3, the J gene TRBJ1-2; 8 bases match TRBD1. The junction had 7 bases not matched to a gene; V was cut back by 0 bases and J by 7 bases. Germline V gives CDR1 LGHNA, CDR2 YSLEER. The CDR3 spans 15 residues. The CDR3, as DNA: TGCGCCAGCAGCCAAGATTTTACAGGGGGAAGTGGCTACACCTTC. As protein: CASSQDFTGGSGYTF.

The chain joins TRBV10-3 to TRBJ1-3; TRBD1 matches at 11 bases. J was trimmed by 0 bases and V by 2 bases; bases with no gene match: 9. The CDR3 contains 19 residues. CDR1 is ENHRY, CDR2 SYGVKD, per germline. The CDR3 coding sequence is TGTGCCATCAGTGAGGGAAGGACAGGGGGCTCTTTCTCTGGAAACACCATATATTTT. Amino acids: CAISEGRTGGSFSGNTIYF.

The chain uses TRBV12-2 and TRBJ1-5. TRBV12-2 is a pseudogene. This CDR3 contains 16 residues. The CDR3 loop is CASRLPGRGMDQPQHF. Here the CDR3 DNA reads TGTGCAAGTCGCTTACCCGGGCGGGGGATGGATCAGCCCCAGCATTTT.

The CDR3 region has the DNA TGTGCCAGCAGCTTATCAAGATCGCAGGGGATTTTCGAGGAGCAGTACTTC. Protein product: CASSLSRSQGIFEEQYF. This chain links TRBV7-9 with TRBJ2-7; D possibly corresponds to TRBD1 (6 bases). Trimming removed 2 bases at V and 7 bases at J, with 24 bases between. The germline gives CDR1 SEHNR, CDR2 FQNEAQ (reference sequence). The CDR3 has 17 residues. Full variable domain (remainder filled in from reference TRBV7-9 and TRBJ2-7): DTGVSQNPRHKITKRGQNVTFRCDPISEHNRLYWYRQTLGQGPEFLTYFQNEAQLEKSRLLSDRFSAERPKGSFSTLEIQRTEQGDSAMYLCASSLSRSQGIFEEQYFGPGTRLTVT.

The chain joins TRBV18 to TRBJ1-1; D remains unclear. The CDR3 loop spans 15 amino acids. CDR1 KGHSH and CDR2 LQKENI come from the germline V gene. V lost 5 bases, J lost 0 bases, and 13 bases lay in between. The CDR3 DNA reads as TGTGCCAGCTCAACCCTAGTGAATCTGAACACTGAAGCTTTCTTT. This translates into CASSTLVNLNTEAFF.

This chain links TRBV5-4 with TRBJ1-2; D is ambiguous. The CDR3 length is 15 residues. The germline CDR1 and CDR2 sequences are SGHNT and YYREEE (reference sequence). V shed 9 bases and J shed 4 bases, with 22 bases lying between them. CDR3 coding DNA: TGTGCCACCAAGCTTGGTAGTGCCACGGTCTATGGCTACACCTTC. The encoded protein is CATKLGSATVYGYTF.

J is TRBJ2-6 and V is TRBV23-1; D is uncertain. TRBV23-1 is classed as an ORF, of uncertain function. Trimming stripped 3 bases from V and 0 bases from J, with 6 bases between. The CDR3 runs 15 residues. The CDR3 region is CASSHWSSGANVLTF. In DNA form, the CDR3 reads TGCGCCAGCAGTCACTGGAGCTCTGGGGCCAACGTCCTGACTTTC.

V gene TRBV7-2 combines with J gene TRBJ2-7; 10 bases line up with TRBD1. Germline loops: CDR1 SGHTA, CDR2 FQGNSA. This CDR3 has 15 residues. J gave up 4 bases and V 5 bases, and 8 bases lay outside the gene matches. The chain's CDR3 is CASSGPGQGLYEQYF. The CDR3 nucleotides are TGTGCCAGCAGCGGGCCGGGACAGGGGTTGTACGAGCAGTACTTC.

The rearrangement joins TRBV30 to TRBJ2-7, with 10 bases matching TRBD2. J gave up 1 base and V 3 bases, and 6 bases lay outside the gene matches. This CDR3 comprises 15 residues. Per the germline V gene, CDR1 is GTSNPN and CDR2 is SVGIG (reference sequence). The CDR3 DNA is TGTGCCTGGAGGGGCTTTAGCGGGAGGTCCTACGAGCAGTACTTC. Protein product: CAWRGFSGRSYEQYF.

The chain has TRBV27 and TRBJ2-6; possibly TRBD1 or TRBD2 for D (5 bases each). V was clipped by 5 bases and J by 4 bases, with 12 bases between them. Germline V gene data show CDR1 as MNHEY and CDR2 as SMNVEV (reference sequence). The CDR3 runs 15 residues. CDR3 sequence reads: CASSHRGLGANVLTF. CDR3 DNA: TGTGCCAGCAGTCACCGGGGCCTCGGGGCCAACGTCCTGACTTTC. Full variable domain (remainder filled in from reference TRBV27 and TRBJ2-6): EAQVTQNPRYLITVTGKKLTVTCSQNMNHEYMSWYRQDPGLGLRQIYYSMNVEVTDKGDVPEGYKVSRKEKRNFPLILESPSPNQTSLYFCASSHRGLGANVLTFGAGSRLTVL.

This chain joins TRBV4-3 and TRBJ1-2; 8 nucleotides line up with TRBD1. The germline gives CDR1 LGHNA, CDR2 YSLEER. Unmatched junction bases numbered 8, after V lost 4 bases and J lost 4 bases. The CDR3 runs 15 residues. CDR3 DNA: TGCGCCAGCAGCCCCTCCGGGACAGGCCTCTATGGCTACACCTTC. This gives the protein CASSPSGTGLYGYTF.

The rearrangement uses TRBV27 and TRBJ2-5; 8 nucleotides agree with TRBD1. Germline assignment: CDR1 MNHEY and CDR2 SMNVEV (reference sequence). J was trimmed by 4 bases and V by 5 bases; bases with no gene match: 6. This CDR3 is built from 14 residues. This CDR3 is CASSPSTGGETQYF. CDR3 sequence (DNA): TGTGCCAGCAGTCCCTCAACAGGGGGAGAGACCCAGTACTTC.

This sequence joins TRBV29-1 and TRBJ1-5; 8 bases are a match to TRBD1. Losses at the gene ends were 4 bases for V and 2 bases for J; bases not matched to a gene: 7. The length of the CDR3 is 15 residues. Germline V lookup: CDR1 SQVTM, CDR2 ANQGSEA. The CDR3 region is CSVALKGQGNQPQHF. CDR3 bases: TGCAGCGTTGCCTTGAAGGGACAGGGCAATCAGCCCCAGCATTTT.

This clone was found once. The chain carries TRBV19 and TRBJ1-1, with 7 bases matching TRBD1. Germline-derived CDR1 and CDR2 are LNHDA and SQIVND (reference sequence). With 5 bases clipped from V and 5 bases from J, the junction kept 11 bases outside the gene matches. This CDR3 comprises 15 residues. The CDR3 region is CASSPRQGRTTEAFF. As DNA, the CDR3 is TGTGCCAGTAGTCCTAGACAGGGAAGAACGACTGAAGCTTTCTTT. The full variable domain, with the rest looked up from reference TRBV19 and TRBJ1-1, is DGGITQSPKYLFRKEGQNVTLSCEQNLNHDAMYWYRQDPGQGLRLIYYSQIVNDFQKGDIAEGYSVSREKKESFPLTVTSAQKNPTAFYLCASSPRQGRTTEAFFGQGTRLTVV.

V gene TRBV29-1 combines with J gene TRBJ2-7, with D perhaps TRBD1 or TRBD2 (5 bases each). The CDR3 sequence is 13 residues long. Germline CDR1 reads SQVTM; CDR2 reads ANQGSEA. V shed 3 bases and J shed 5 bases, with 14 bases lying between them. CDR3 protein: CSVEWGKADEQYF. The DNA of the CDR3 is TGCAGCGTTGAGTGGGGGAAGGCTGACGAGCAGTACTTC.